Each of the 16 T cell receptor beta chains below was sequenced from the same sample in a study of T cell repertoires in cytomegalovirus infection. One entry per CDR3 protein, called by TCRdb with MiXCR from the reads. The sample lists roughly 200,000 distinct CDR3 sequences, nearly 9.5% occurring once. Specimen: PBMCs. The receptors shown here come from a human donor in good health (CMV status not recorded). Some clones in this sample may be carry-over from other donors' samples.

This clonotype was observed many times. The chain uses TRBV7-2 and TRBJ2-1, with D possibly matching TRBD1 (6 bases). Germline lookup yields CDR1 SGHTA and CDR2 FQGNSA. The germline V and J ends were trimmed by 5 bases and 5 bases, with 13 bases remaining between them. This CDR3 region has 14 residues. The CDR3 is CASSVRDMDNEQFF. The CDR3 DNA reads TGTGCCAGCAGCGTCCGGGACATGGACAATGAGCAGTTCTTC.

V gene TRBV28 combines with J gene TRBJ2-7, with D perhaps TRBD1 or TRBD2 (5 bases each). The CDR3 is 15 amino acids. V was shortened by 4 bases and J by 7 bases, with 20 bases between the two germline ends. CDR1 is MDHEN, CDR2 SYDVKM, per germline. This CDR3 is CASSSTTRRWGEQYF. DNA for the CDR3: TGTGCCAGCAGTTCAACCACACGGCGATGGGGGGAGCAGTACTTC.

This clonotype has a count of ten or more. The gene calls are TRBV7-9 and TRBJ1-6; D is undetermined. CDR3 size: 15 residues. Germline CDR1 and CDR2: SEHNR and FQNEAQ (reference sequence). V was shortened by 4 bases and J by 10 bases, with 17 bases between the two germline ends. The CDR3 protein is CASSSALAVISPLHF. DNA of the CDR3: TGTGCCAGCAGCTCCGCTTTGGCAGTAATCTCACCCCTCCACTTT. The complete variable domain, with remaining parts taken from reference TRBV7-9 and TRBJ1-6, reads DTGVSQNPRHKITKRGQNVTFRCDPISEHNRLYWYRQTLGQGPEFLTYFQNEAQLEKSRLLSDRFSAERPKGSFSTLEIQRTEQGDSAMYLCASSSALAVISPLHFGNGTRLTVT.

This clonotype was recorded many times. The chain couples TRBV2 to TRBJ2-7, with 7 bases that match TRBD2. J was trimmed by 5 bases and V by 6 bases; bases with no gene match: 1. The length of the CDR3 is 11 residues. Looked up from germline, CDR1 is SNHLY and CDR2 is FYNNEI. The CDR3 nucleotides are TGTGCCAGCAGGGGGGGGAACGAGCAGTACTTC. It encodes CASRGGNEQYF.

The chain recombines TRBV4-2 with TRBJ1-1; no definite D call. V shed 2 bases and J shed 4 bases, with 14 bases lying between them. Germline CDR1 is LGHNA and CDR2 is YNFKEQ. CDR3 size: 15 residues. The CDR3 coding sequence is TGTGCCAGCAGCCAATCGATTGCGGATGGCACTGAAGCTTTCTTT. The encoded protein is CASSQSIADGTEAFF.

Only a few counts were recorded for this clonotype. The rearrangement joins TRBV15 to TRBJ1-5; 8 bases are shared with TRBD1. Germline trimming cut 0 bases from V and 0 bases from J; bases unmatched to any gene: 7. Germline values: CDR1 LNHNV, CDR2 YYDKDF (reference sequence). CDR3 length: 18 residues. The CDR3 spells CATSREGTGTYSNQPQHF. CDR3 coding DNA: TGTGCCACCAGCAGAGAGGGGACAGGAACTTATAGCAATCAGCCCCAGCATTTT.

This clonotype was counted many times. The chain links TRBV7-6 to TRBJ2-5; D uncertain. This CDR3 is 15 amino acids long. Trimming cost V 1 base and J 5 bases, with 14 bases left between them. The V gene's germline CDR1 is SGHVS and CDR2 FNYEAQ. CDR3 in amino acids: CASSLDANYGETQYF. CDR3 nucleotides: TGTGCCAGCAGCTTAGACGCTAATTATGGGGAGACCCAGTACTTC. Together with reference TRBV7-6 and TRBJ2-5, the CDR3 gives the full variable domain: GAGVSQSPRYKVTKRGQDVALRCDPISGHVSLYWYRQALGQGPEFLTYFNYEAQQDKSGLPNDRFSAERPEGSISTLTIQRTEQRDSAMYRCASSLDANYGETQYFGPGTRLLVL.

A few counts support this clonotype. This sequence joins TRBV7-9 and TRBJ2-4, with a weak D call TRBD1 (5 bases). Germline values: CDR1 SEHNR, CDR2 FQNEAQ (reference sequence). V lost 1 base to trimming and J lost 6 bases, with 7 bases between them. This CDR3 spans 13 amino acids. CDR3 in DNA: TGTGCCAGCAGCTTAGAGGGGCTAAACATTCAGTACTTC. It is translated as CASSLEGLNIQYF.

In its sample, this clonotype was seen a few times. This chain joins TRBV29-1 and TRBJ2-7; tentative D call: TRBD1 (6 bases). V gave up 0 bases and J gave up 3 bases, with 12 bases separating them. The CDR3 covers 14 residues. Germline loops: CDR1 SQVTM, CDR2 ANQGSEA. The CDR3 region has the DNA TGCAGCGTTGAAGATAGAGGGGGTAGCTACGAGCAGTACTTC. Protein sequence: CSVEDRGGSYEQYF.

V gene TRBV4-3 combines with J gene TRBJ2-2; 8 bases are shared with TRBD2. Germline lookup yields CDR1 LGHNA and CDR2 YSLEER. V was clipped by 1 base and J by 3 bases; unmatched bases: 1. The CDR3 covers 15 residues. The CDR3 loop is CASSQGAGDTGELFF. The CDR3 DNA reads TGCGCCAGCAGCCAAGGAGCGGGGGACACCGGGGAGCTGTTTTTT.

This clonotype has ten or more counts. The V gene is TRBV18, the J gene TRBJ1-2, with a weak D call TRBD1 (5 bases). This CDR3 spans 15 amino acids. Germline V gene sequence: CDR1 KGHSH, CDR2 LQKENI. Trimming left V 1 base short and J 0 bases short, with 9 bases between. The CDR3 here is CASSPRDRSNYGYTF. The CDR3 coding sequence is TGTGCCAGCTCACCACGAGACAGATCTAACTATGGCTACACCTTC.

This clonotype was found many times. J is TRBJ1-2 and V is TRBV24-1, with 7 positions matching TRBD1. Germline V gene sequence: CDR1 KGHDR, CDR2 SFDVKD. V was pared by 6 bases and J by 5 bases, with 2 bases of the junction left unmatched. The CDR3 has 12 residues. This CDR3 reads CATSLTGYGYTF. DNA for the CDR3: TGTGCCACCAGTTTGACAGGGTATGGCTACACCTTC.

This clonotype was recorded many times. V usage is TRBV7-2 and J usage is TRBJ2-1, with TRBD2 matching 10 bases. Trimming cost V 2 bases and J 10 bases; bases outside gene matches: 8. Germline V lookup: CDR1 SGHTA, CDR2 FQGNSA. The CDR3 spans 15 residues. The CDR3 region has the DNA TGTGCCAGCAGCTTATTCTGGACTAGCGGACTGGAGCAGTTCTTC. Its protein is CASSLFWTSGLEQFF.

This clonotype appeared many times. The rearrangement links TRBV20-1 to TRBJ2-5; D unclear. CDR1 is DFQATT, CDR2 SNEGSKA, per germline (reference sequence). The CDR3 runs 14 residues. Trimming took 0 bases from V and 4 from J, leaving 12 bases between them. CDR3 sequence: CSARENRIGETQYF. DNA of the CDR3: TGCAGTGCTAGAGAAAACCGTATAGGAGAGACCCAGTACTTC.

This clonotype was observed a handful of times. The rearrangement uses TRBV20-1 and TRBJ1-1; possibly TRBD1 for D (5 bases). The V gene lost 4 bases and the J gene lost 3 bases, with 9 bases spanning the gap. Germline V gene sequence: CDR1 DFQATT, CDR2 SNEGSKA (reference sequence). CDR3 length: 12 residues. CDR3 loop: CSATRVHTEAFF. CDR3 sequence (DNA): TGCAGTGCTACCAGGGTTCACACTGAAGCTTTCTTT.

J is TRBJ2-2 and V is TRBV29-1; 8 bases are shared with TRBD2. After removal of 5 bases from V and 0 bases from J, the junction contained 2 bases not matched to a gene. Per germline, CDR1 SQVTM and CDR2 ANQGSEA. The CDR3 is made up of 14 amino acids. CDR3 in DNA: TGCAGCGTTCGAGCGGGGGCGAACACCGGGGAGCTGTTTTTT. Translating gives CSVRAGANTGELFF.